Each of the 18 T cell receptor beta chains below was sequenced from the same sample in a study of CD8 T cells in ankylosing spondylitis. MiXCR was run by TCRdb on the 5' RACE reads, yielding one entry per CDR3 protein. The repertoire has 230,000 or so distinct CDR3 sequences, roughly 18% of them found once; the top ten carry roughly a third. The sequencing input was blood, either unsorted or a sorted T cell fraction (not recorded which). These TCRs come from a male donor with ankylosing spondylitis or in good health (not recorded which).

The CDR3 region is CASSLRTSGTQETQYF. CDR3 in DNA: TGTGCCAGCAGCCTGCGGACTAGCGGGACCCAAGAGACCCAGTACTTC. V gene TRBV4-2 combines with J gene TRBJ2-5; 12 positions match TRBD2. Trimming at V came to 4 bases and at J to 1 base, leaving 4 bases not matched to a gene. Germline V gene lookup returns CDR1 LGHNA and CDR2 YNFKEQ. The CDR3 consists of 16 residues.

The chain couples TRBV4-3 to TRBJ2-7, with 8 nucleotides matching TRBD1. The CDR3 runs 16 residues. Losses at the gene ends were 0 bases for V and 3 bases for J; bases not matched to a gene: 7. The germline gives CDR1 LGHNA, CDR2 YSLEER. The CDR3 here is CASSQDFFGQGYEQYF. The CDR3 DNA sequence: TGCGCCAGCAGCCAAGATTTCTTCGGACAGGGCTACGAGCAGTACTTC.

This clonotype was picked up a small number of times. The chain employs TRBV12-3 or TRBV12-4 and TRBJ1-1; D gene uncertain. The germline V and J ends were trimmed by 2 bases and 5 bases, with 6 bases remaining between them. The CDR3 length is 12 residues. Here the CDR3 reads CASSLITTEAFF. DNA for the CDR3: TGTGCCAGCAGTTTAATCACGACTGAAGCTTTCTTT.

At least ten counts were recorded for this clonotype. CDR3 bases: TGCGCCAGCAGCCAAGCTTCAGGGGAAGAGACCCAGTACTTC. Translated, it gives CASSQASGEETQYF. The chain carries TRBV4-1 and TRBJ2-5; D is possibly TRBD1 (6 bases). CDR1 is MGHRA, CDR2 YSYEKL, per germline. This CDR3 has 14 amino acids. V lost 1 base and J 3 bases, leaving 9 bases between the germline ends.

This clonotype was counted ten times or more. V is TRBV29-1 and J is TRBJ1-1; no reliable D call. With 6 bases removed from V and 11 bases from J, the gap between germline ends came to 19 bases. Germline CDR1 reads SQVTM; CDR2 reads ANQGSEA. The CDR3 has 12 residues. The CDR3 sequence: CSVLNGVPGAFF. The CDR3, as DNA: TGCAGCGTGCTCAATGGGGTTCCTGGGGCTTTCTTT.

This chain uses TRBV3-1 with TRBJ2-1; D not certain. The CDR3 length is 12 residues. V gave up 7 bases and J gave up 7 bases, with 11 bases separating them. CDR1 and CDR2 (germline): LGHDT, YNNKEL (reference sequence). CDR3 sequence reads: CASISRSNEQFF. The DNA for the CDR3 is TGTGCCAGCATTTCCAGAAGTAATGAGCAGTTCTTC.

This clonotype was seen a few times. V gene TRBV11-2 combines with J gene TRBJ2-1; D gene unclear. Trimming shortened V by 3 bases and J by 5 bases, and 8 bases separated the two germline ends. In germline, CDR1 is SGHAT, CDR2 FQNNGV. CDR3 length: 13 residues. The CDR3: CASSFAANNEQFF. CDR3 bases: TGTGCCAGCAGCTTCGCCGCAAACAATGAGCAGTTCTTC.

This clonotype came up many times. This chain connects TRBV27 to TRBJ2-1; possible D gene TRBD2, 5 bases. The CDR3 spans 14 residues. CDR1 MNHEY and CDR2 SMNVEV come from the germline V gene (reference sequence). Trimming removed 1 base from V and 5 bases from J, with 9 bases in between. The CDR3 sequence: CASSLYAGNNEQFF. The CDR3 coding sequence is TGTGCCAGCAGTTTATACGCGGGCAACAATGAGCAGTTCTTC.

This clonotype was observed a few times. The chain links TRBV7-2 to TRBJ2-7, with a weak D call TRBD2 (6 bases). The CDR3 covers 15 residues. Germline values: CDR1 SGHTA, CDR2 FQGNSA. Trimming stripped 3 bases from V and 2 bases from J, with 14 bases between. The CDR3 here is CASSLSGRAAYEQYF. DNA of the CDR3: TGTGCCAGCAGCTTGAGCGGGCGGGCCGCCTACGAGCAGTACTTC.

The rearrangement links TRBV12-3 or TRBV12-4 to TRBJ1-2; 7 bases are shared with TRBD1. After removal of 5 bases from V and 12 bases from J, the junction contained 18 bases not matched to a gene. The CDR3 consists of 15 residues. In DNA, the CDR3 is TGTGCCAGCAGTGCCCGGGACAGCCCTACACCTTCGCACACCTTC. This translates into CASSARDSPTPSHTF.

The V gene is TRBV4-1, the J gene TRBJ2-1; D is uncertain. CDR3 length equals 12 residues. The germline V gene encodes CDR1 MGHRA and CDR2 YSYEKL. Trimming left V 4 bases short and J 5 bases short, with 6 bases between. In DNA, the CDR3 is TGCGCCAGCAGCCCCCTGGACAATGAGCAGTTCTTC. Translated, it gives CASSPLDNEQFF.

This clonotype was seen only once. The chain combines TRBV29-1 with TRBJ2-1; TRBD2 matches 15 bases. Germline-derived CDR1 and CDR2 are SQVTM and ANQGSEA. Germline trimming cut 3 bases from V and 4 bases from J; bases unmatched to any gene: 1. This CDR3 spans 15 amino acids. The CDR3 coding sequence is TGCAGCGTTGACGGGACTAGCGGGAGGTACAATGAGCAGTTCTTC. Its protein is CSVDGTSGRYNEQFF.

This clonotype was recorded at least ten times. The CDR3 nucleotides are TGTGCCAGCAGCTCCGGGACTAGCGGGAGAGACGGTTCCGGGCCCGAGCAGTACTTC. Amino acid sequence: CASSSGTSGRDGSGPEQYF. The chain recombines TRBV11-1 with TRBJ2-7; 14 nucleotides align to TRBD2. Germline CDR1 is SGHAT and CDR2 is FQDESV (reference sequence). The CDR3 spans 19 residues. V gave up 4 bases and J gave up 6 bases; unmatched junction bases: 17. The whole variable domain, remainder taken from reference TRBV11-1 and TRBJ2-7, is EAEVAQSPRYKITEKSQAVAFWCDPISGHATLYWYRQILGQGPELLVQFQDESVVDDSQLPKDRFSAERLKGVDSTLKIQPAELGDSAMYLCASSSGTSGRDGSGPEQYFGPGTRLTVT.

This clonotype has only a few counts. The rearrangement uses TRBV29-1 and TRBJ2-1, with D possibly TRBD2 on 6 matching bases. The germline gives CDR1 SQVTM, CDR2 ANQGSEA. The V end lost 5 bases, the J end lost 0 bases, and 14 bases lay between the germline ends. The CDR3 consists of 15 residues. The CDR3 loop is CSVLGGTSSYNEQFF. For the CDR3, the DNA is TGCAGCGTTTTGGGGGGAACGAGCTCCTACAATGAGCAGTTCTTC.

The J gene is TRBJ2-6, the V gene TRBV28; tentatively, D is TRBD1 (6 bases). This CDR3 is 16 amino acids long. Germline V gives CDR1 MDHEN, CDR2 SYDVKM. Trimming took off 8 bases at V and 3 bases at J, with 17 bases between the two ends. CDR3 DNA: TGTGCCAGCTCGAACCTCAGGGGTGGTGGGGCCAACGTCCTGACTTTC. It codes for CASSNLRGGGANVLTF.

This clonotype has more than one count but fewer than ten. V and J are TRBV6-5 and TRBJ1-4; a possible D gene is TRBD1 (5 bases). The germline V gene encodes CDR1 MNHEY and CDR2 SVGAGI. The CDR3 covers 17 residues. V lost 2 bases, J lost 0 bases, and 13 bases lay in between. The CDR3 sequence: CASSYRGPGATNEKLFF. DNA of the CDR3: TGTGCCAGCAGTTACCGAGGACCGGGGGCAACTAATGAAAAACTGTTTTTT.

This clonotype came up many times. V usage is TRBV28 and J usage is TRBJ2-7; TRBD2 matches 7 bases. Germline V gives CDR1 MDHEN, CDR2 SYDVKM. The CDR3 contains 15 residues. Trimming at V came to 3 bases and at J to 2 bases, leaving 7 bases not matched to a gene. This CDR3 is CASSFTGEGTYEQYF. The CDR3 DNA is TGTGCCAGCAGTTTCACGGGGGAGGGTACCTACGAGCAGTACTTC.

A few counts support this clonotype. The rearrangement uses TRBV4-3 and TRBJ1-1; D perhaps matches TRBD1 (6 bases). The germline CDR1 and CDR2 sequences are LGHNA and YSLEER. This CDR3 has 15 residues. V dropped 0 bases and J dropped 6 bases, with 14 bases sitting between them. CDR3 sequence reads: CASSQDLGGGAEAFF. DNA of the CDR3: TGCGCCAGCAGCCAAGATCTCGGGGGCGGCGCTGAAGCTTTCTTT.